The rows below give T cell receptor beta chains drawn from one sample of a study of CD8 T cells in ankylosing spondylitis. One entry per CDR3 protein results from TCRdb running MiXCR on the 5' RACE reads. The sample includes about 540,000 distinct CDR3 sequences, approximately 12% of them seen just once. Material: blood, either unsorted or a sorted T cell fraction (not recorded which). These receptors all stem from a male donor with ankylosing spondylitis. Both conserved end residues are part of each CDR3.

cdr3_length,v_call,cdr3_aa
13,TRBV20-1,CSARRSGGNEQFF
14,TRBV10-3,CASSTGTGEETQYF
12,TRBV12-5,CASGLYGDTQYF
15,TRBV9,CASSVQTSGASEQYF
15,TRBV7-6,CASSATEGFGHEQFF
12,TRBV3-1,CASSLRTGKQFF
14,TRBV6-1,CASSWDRGNQPQHF
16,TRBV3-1,CASSQVWAANTGELFF
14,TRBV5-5,CASSPREGSYEQYF
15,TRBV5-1,CASTASAGANTEAFF
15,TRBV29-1,CSVLGGTSSYNEQFF
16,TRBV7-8,CASSFPPQGMNTEAFF
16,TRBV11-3,CASSIVDRENTGELFF
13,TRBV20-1,CSARDVYQETQYF
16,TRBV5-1,CASSLFLRRSQETQYF
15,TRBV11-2,CASSLGTGGDNEQFF
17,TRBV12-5,CASGLIAGGLGVHEQFF
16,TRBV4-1,CASILGTGPWETEAFF
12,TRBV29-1,CSAYNMNTEAFF
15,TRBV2,CASSESGSDNQPQHF
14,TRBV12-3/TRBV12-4,CASNPGLAPYEQYF
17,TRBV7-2,CASSPRTSGWRADTQYF
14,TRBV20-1,CSARAGTAFYEQYF
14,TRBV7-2,CASSSSGIYNEQFF
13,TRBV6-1,CASRRDRDHGYTF
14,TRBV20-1,CSAERTGKTDTQYF
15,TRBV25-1,CASSELGSGAYEQYF
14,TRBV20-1,CSAPTSGRADTQYF
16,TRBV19,CASTDQPGSPTDTQYF
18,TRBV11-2,CASSFSYYGLPHKETQYF
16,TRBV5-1,CASSLVGTQLYNEQFF
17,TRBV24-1,CATSDASGSPPYNEQFF
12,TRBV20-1,CATGRTNTEAFF
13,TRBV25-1,CASSEYDNSPLHF
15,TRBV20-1,CSATTASGGKETQYF
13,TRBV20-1,CSATGQSQETQYF